The 17 T cell receptor beta chains listed next were all sequenced from one sample in a study of blood T cell repertoires in COVID-19. Some clones are missing from TCRdb's copy, which holds only in-frame ones; the method was immunoSEQ multiplex PCR. The sample includes around 160,000 clones, under 90% of them seen just once. Sequencing was done on a sample of peripheral blood. These receptors were obtained from a human donor in a cohort sampled during active COVID-19.

This clone was detected only a few times. The chain couples TRBV25-1 to TRBJ2-3; 9 bases are shared with TRBD1. Germline V CDR1 and CDR2: MGHDK, SYGVNS. The length of the CDR3 is 16 residues. Trimming at V came to 5 bases and at J to 3 bases, leaving 9 bases not matched to a gene. DNA for the CDR3: TGTGCCAGCAGTCCGGCGGACAGGGGATGGACAGATACGCAGTATTTT. Translation: CASSPADRGWTDTQYF.

This chain uses TRBV9 with TRBJ1-2; D gene unclear. The length of the CDR3 is 14 residues. V lost 2 bases, J lost 7 bases, and 15 bases lay in between. Germline V gene lookup returns CDR1 SGDLS and CDR2 YYNGEE. CDR3 protein: CASSVQEGGGGYTF. The CDR3 DNA reads as TGTGCCAGCAGCGTCCAGGAGGGCGGTGGTGGCTACACCTTC.

The J gene is TRBJ2-7, the V gene TRBV11-3, with 9 nucleotides matching TRBD1. With 5 bases clipped from V and 4 bases from J, the junction kept 9 bases outside the gene matches. Germline CDR1 and CDR2: SGHNT and YENEEA. The CDR3 totals 15 residues. CDR3 coding DNA: TGTGCCAGCAGCGAACAGGGGGCTAAGATGTACGAGCAGTACTTC. Protein product: CASSEQGAKMYEQYF.

The genes are TRBV19 and TRBJ1-2, with D possibly TRBD1 on 5 matching bases. The CDR3 loop spans 14 amino acids. CDR1 is LNHDA and CDR2 is SQIVND in the germline V gene (reference sequence). V was clipped by 2 bases and J by 2 bases, with 9 bases between them. The CDR3 is CASSIRRDNYGYTF. The CDR3 region has the DNA TGTGCCAGTAGTATACGGAGGGACAACTATGGCTACACCTTC.

The V call is TRBV6-5, the J call TRBJ2-2; tentatively, D is TRBD2 (5 bases). Germline values: CDR1 MNHEY, CDR2 SVGAGI. The CDR3 loop spans 14 amino acids. Trimming left V 8 bases short and J 1 base short, with 11 bases between. CDR3 sequence reads: CASAPGWNTGELFF. The CDR3 nucleotides are TGTGCCAGCGCTCCGGGGTGGAACACCGGGGAGCTGTTTTTT.

CDR3 residues: CASSQETGSLIEQFF. The CDR3 DNA reads TGCGCCAGCAGCCAAGAAACAGGGAGTCTAATTGAGCAGTTCTTC. This rearrangement joins TRBV4-1 to TRBJ2-1; a weak D match, TRBD1 (6 bases). The CDR3 totals 15 residues. Trimming shortened V by 0 bases and J by 9 bases, and 15 bases separated the two germline ends. Germline V gene lookup returns CDR1 MGHRA and CDR2 YSYEKL.

CDR3 residues: CSVVYDTEAFF. DNA of the CDR3: TGCAGCGTTGTATATGACACTGAAGCTTTCTTT. The V and J genes are TRBV29-1 and TRBJ1-1; D remains unclear. The CDR3 loop spans 11 amino acids. V lost 4 bases and J 3 bases, leaving 6 bases between the germline ends. Germline CDR1 and CDR2: SQVTM and ANQGSEA.

The chain employs TRBV10-3 and TRBJ1-4; 7 positions agree with TRBD1. In germline, CDR1 is ENHRY, CDR2 SYGVKD. The CDR3 spans 15 residues. The V and J ends lost 8 bases and 2 bases, in that order; junction bases with no gene match: 8. The CDR3 nucleotides read TGTGCCATCGGACCCGGGACAGTGACTAATGAAAAACTGTTTTTT. Protein sequence: CAIGPGTVTNEKLFF.

V gene TRBV9 combines with J gene TRBJ1-4, with TRBD1 identical over 7 bases. V shed 6 bases, J shed 5 bases, and the junction held 25 bases outside the gene matches. The CDR3 sequence is 20 residues long. Germline values: CDR1 SGDLS, CDR2 YYNGEE. The CDR3, as DNA: TGTGCCAGCACTCCTCGGACCCGGCGTTGGAGGAAGGGGGCGAATGAAAAACTGTTTTTT. Protein product: CASTPRTRRWRKGANEKLFF.

V and J are TRBV9 and TRBJ2-1; D is possibly TRBD1 (5 bases). Germline V CDR1 and CDR2: SGDLS, YYNGEE. The CDR3 has 16 amino acids. Trimming took 0 bases from V and 3 from J, leaving 13 bases between them. In nucleotides, the CDR3 is TGTGCCAGCAGCGTAGGGGGCAGGGTGAGCTACAATGAGCAGTTCTTC. This gives the protein CASSVGGRVSYNEQFF.

The V call is TRBV5-4, the J call TRBJ1-4; 10 positions match TRBD1. Germline trimming cut 4 bases from V and 7 bases from J; bases unmatched to any gene: 4. This CDR3 has 14 amino acids. Germline loops: CDR1 SGHNT, CDR2 YYREEE (reference sequence). This chain's CDR3 is CASSAGTGAEKLFF. CDR3 bases: TGTGCCAGCAGCGCCGGGACAGGGGCTGAAAAACTGTTTTTT.

This clone was found a few times. Distinct nucleotide sequences in the sample also encode this CDR3. This chain links TRBV7-3 with TRBJ2-5; TRBD1 aligns across 11 bases. V lost 6 bases to trimming and J lost 3 bases; unmatched junction nucleotides: 6. Germline-derived CDR1 and CDR2 are SGHTA and FQGTGA. This CDR3 spans 15 amino acids. CDR3 protein: CASSNLGQGEETQYF. The CDR3 DNA is TGTGCCAGCAGTAATCTGGGACAGGGGGAAGAGACCCAGTACTTC.

Turning to this clone: Other DNA sequences in the same sample also yield this CDR3. V usage is TRBV18 and J usage is TRBJ1-1; unclear D gene. The CDR3 runs to 13 residues. From germline, CDR1 is KGHSH and CDR2 LQKENI. The V end lost 2 bases, the J end lost 1 base, and 5 bases lay between the germline ends. CDR3 sequence reads: CASSPLRNTEAFF. In DNA, the CDR3 is TGTGCCAGCTCACCATTGCGGAACACTGAAGCTTTCTTT.

The chain carries TRBV5-5 and TRBJ1-1, with no clear D. This CDR3 has 17 amino acids. The germline gives CDR1 SGHKS, CDR2 YYEKEE (reference sequence). V was clipped by 2 bases and J by 1 base, with 18 bases between them. CDR3 sequence reads: CASSFSLLGGANTEAFF. For the CDR3, the DNA is TGTGCCAGCAGCTTCTCACTCCTTGGAGGCGCGAACACTGAAGCTTTCTTT.

In this sample, this clone turned up a few times. The chain joins TRBV19 to TRBJ1-4; perhaps TRBD1 as D (5 bases). The CDR3 extends over 16 amino acids. V gave up 5 bases and J gave up 8 bases, with 21 bases separating them. Germline-derived CDR1 and CDR2 are LNHDA and SQIVND (reference sequence). CDR3 residues: CASSPERVRTSEKLFF. The CDR3 nucleotides are TGTGCCAGTAGTCCCGAAAGGGTGCGGACATCCGAAAAACTGTTTTTT.

The chain recombines TRBV5-4 with TRBJ1-4; TRBD1 aligns across 9 bases. The germline V gene encodes CDR1 SGHNT and CDR2 YYREEE (reference sequence). Trimming cost V 4 bases and J 3 bases; bases outside gene matches: 4. The length of the CDR3 is 15 residues. Here the CDR3 DNA reads TGTGCCAGCAGCACAGGGGGCGTTGCTAATGAAAAACTGTTTTTT. It yields the protein CASSTGGVANEKLFF.

The genes are TRBV7-8 and TRBJ2-3; 7 bases match TRBD1. In germline, CDR1 is SGHVS, CDR2 FQNEAQ. Germline trimming cut 1 base from V and 4 bases from J; bases unmatched to any gene: 14. The CDR3 is 18 residues long. The CDR3 nucleotides are TGTGCCAGCAGCTTAGTGAGACCGGGACAGAGTCGCGCAGATACGCAGTATTTT. Translation: CASSLVRPGQSRADTQYF.